Below, 8 T cell receptor beta chains from the same sample are listed, as sequenced in a study of cytomegalovirus exposure and HLA in healthy donors. PCR involved 60 Vbeta and 13 Jbeta primers. Assay used: immunoSEQ multiplex PCR; TCRdb lists only in-frame clones, some missing. The sample gives about 140,000 clones, 73% of which show up once; over 1% is in the top ten. The sample taken for sequencing was PBMCs. These receptors were obtained from a woman in her thirties or forties in good health and CMV-seronegative.

The rearrangement uses TRBV19 and TRBJ1-3, with a possible D match to TRBD1 (6 bases). Trimming removed 7 bases at V and 0 bases at J, with 13 bases between. The germline CDR1 and CDR2 sequences are LNHDA and SQIVND (reference sequence). This CDR3 contains 15 residues. CDR3 in DNA: TGTGCCAGTACCGAGACAGGATTCTCTGGAAACACCATATATTTT. Protein product: CASTETGFSGNTIYF. Supplemented by reference TRBV19 and TRBJ1-3, the full variable domain reads DGGITQSPKYLFRKEGQNVTLSCEQNLNHDAMYWYRQDPGQGLRLIYYSQIVNDFQKGDIAEGYSVSREKKESFPLTVTSAQKNPTAFYLCASTETGFSGNTIYFGEGSWLTVV.

V is TRBV6-6 and J is TRBJ2-2; TRBD1 aligns across 8 bases. The V and J ends lost 6 bases and 4 bases, in that order; junction bases with no gene match: 10. Germline CDR1 is MNHNY and CDR2 is SVGAGI (reference sequence). The CDR3 extends over 16 amino acids. CDR3 loop: CASRGDHRGTTGELFF. CDR3 nucleotides: TGTGCCAGCAGGGGGGATCACAGGGGGACCACCGGGGAGCTGTTTTTT.

The rearrangement uses TRBV28 and TRBJ1-1, with D hard to call. Trimming cost V 4 bases and J 4 bases, with 7 bases left between them. CDR1 and CDR2 from the germline V gene are MDHEN and SYDVKM. This CDR3 region has 12 residues. CDR3 region: CASSSTGTEAFF. CDR3 DNA: TGTGCCAGCAGTTCCACGGGCACTGAAGCTTTCTTT.

This clone was counted a few times. This chain connects TRBV6-5 to TRBJ2-7; D is unclear. This CDR3 comprises 12 residues. Trimming left V 0 bases short and J 3 bases short, with 3 bases between. Germline loops: CDR1 MNHEY, CDR2 SVGAGI. The CDR3 DNA reads as TGTGCCAGCAGTTACTCTAGCTACGAGCAGTACTTC. It translates to CASSYSSYEQYF.

This sequence joins TRBV7-8 and TRBJ2-3, with D perhaps matching TRBD1 (6 bases). The CDR3 extends over 14 amino acids. Trimming cost V 0 bases and J 6 bases, with 10 bases left between them. CDR1 is SGHVS, CDR2 FQNEAQ, per germline. CDR3 sequence: CASSLAGAADTQYF. The DNA of the CDR3 is TGTGCCAGCAGCTTAGCGGGGGCGGCGGATACGCAGTATTTT.

V and J are TRBV12-5 and TRBJ2-7, with TRBD2 matching over 8 bases. V dropped 3 bases and J dropped 0; count of bases not matched to a gene: 7. From germline, CDR1 is LGHNT and CDR2 FRNRAP. The CDR3 length is 16 residues. CDR3 residues: CASGFRTGGSSYEQYF. The DNA of the CDR3 is TGTGCTAGTGGTTTCCGAACGGGGGGGAGCTCCTACGAGCAGTACTTC.

About this clone itself: At one boundary the junction diverges from the germline segment, which might be a read error. In the same sample, other DNA sequences code for this CDR3. The chain carries TRBV6-5 and TRBJ1-2, with D possibly TRBD1 on 6 matching bases. CDR1 MNHEY and CDR2 SVGAGI come from the germline V gene. The CDR3 covers 15 residues. As DNA, the CDR3 is TGTGCCAGCAGTTACGGCGGGGGCGCGGACTACGGCTACACCTTC. Translating it yields CASSYGGGADYGYTF.

This clone was recorded only once. The rearrangement uses TRBV7-9 and TRBJ1-4, with D tentatively TRBD1 (5 bases). Trimming took 5 bases from V and 0 from J, leaving 16 bases between them. The CDR3 contains 17 residues. Germline-derived CDR1 and CDR2 are SEHNR and FQNEAQ (reference sequence). The CDR3: CASSPRGGVTTNEKLFF. The CDR3 DNA is TGTGCCAGCAGCCCCCGGGGCGGGGTAACAACTAATGAAAAACTGTTTTTT.